These 5 T cell receptor beta chains share one sample of origin, sequenced in a study of immune evolution from preneoplasia to lung adenocarcinoma. Repertoires were generated with immunoSEQ multiplex PCR, while TCRdb's copy carries only in-frame clones and drops some. The table has 4,500 to 5,000 clones, 88% seen once. Source material: FFPE invasive lung adenocarcinoma tissue. All receptors derive from a person aged 45 to 60 with lung adenocarcinoma.

This chain connects TRBV29-1 to TRBJ1-2, with D possibly matching TRBD1 (6 bases). The CDR3 sequence is 13 residues long. Trimming removed 5 bases from V and 2 bases from J, with 12 bases in between. In germline, CDR1 is SQVTM, CDR2 ANQGSEA. The CDR3 DNA reads TGCAGCGTTCAGACAGGCGTCAACTATGGCTACACCTTC. This sequence encodes CSVQTGVNYGYTF.

The J gene is TRBJ2-7, the V gene TRBV18; no definite D call. Looked up from germline, CDR1 is KGHSH and CDR2 is LQKENI. This CDR3 is built from 12 residues. V was clipped by 6 bases and J by 6 bases, with 12 bases between them. CDR3 nucleotides: TGTGCCAGCTCGCCAGGACGTTCCGAGCAGTACTTC. Amino acid sequence: CASSPGRSEQYF.

The chain carries TRBV6-5 and TRBJ2-7; D could derive from TRBD1 or TRBD2 (5 bases each). Looked up from germline, CDR1 is MNHEY and CDR2 is SVGAGI. The CDR3 spans 15 residues. V gave up 0 bases and J gave up 5 bases, with 14 bases separating them. The CDR3 DNA follows: TGTGCCAGCAGTTACTCCCGGGACCCGACCCACGAGCAGTACTTC. Translated: CASSYSRDPTHEQYF.

This chain uses TRBV28 with TRBJ1-3; tentative D call: TRBD1 (6 bases). The CDR3 is 15 residues long. Trimming shortened V by 9 bases and J by 0 bases, and 15 bases separated the two germline ends. Germline V CDR1 and CDR2: MDHEN, SYDVKM. Here the CDR3 reads CASTSGVSSGNTIYF. The CDR3 DNA follows: TGTGCCAGTACTTCAGGGGTCAGCTCTGGAAACACCATATATTTT.

The rearrangement links TRBV28 to TRBJ2-3; the D gene is possibly TRBD2 (6 bases). Trimming cost V 5 bases and J 2 bases, with 20 bases left between them. This CDR3 spans 17 amino acids. Germline-derived CDR1 and CDR2 are MDHEN and SYDVKM. This CDR3 is CASSLSGLNLLTDTQYF. For the CDR3, the DNA is TGTGCCAGCAGTCTTTCGGGACTCAATTTACTCACAGATACGCAGTATTTT.